Included here is one TCR beta chain sequence, with context. This clonotype has a count of ten or more. There is no known antigen for this receptor. No much larger clone exists at a distance of one base, and base qualities are not known. This record comes from a study of T-cell reconstitution after alpha-beta-depleted transplantation in children (TCRdb year 2016). Concerning the study at large: Using TCR repertoire profiling, the study followed T-cell immune reconstitution in a quantitative way in children after TCRalphabeta/CD19-depleted allogeneic hematopoietic cell transplantation. General conclusions and limits of the study: About two months after transplant, the apparently early recovery of alphabetaT-cell counts reportedly depended on just several hundred clones that had expanded rapidly and came from non-depleted graft cells. Over the following months the frequencies of hyperexpanded clones went down, and after one year T-cell counts and TCRbeta diversity were mostly credited to newly produced T cells. In some patients, the high TCRbeta diversity seen at day 60 was put down to recipient T cells and intrathymic progenitors that had survived conditioning.

The treatment or condition label here, explained by the study, means: allogeneic hematopoietic cell transplantation with graft depleted of TCRalphabeta T cells and CD19 B cells. The transplant recipients were children given TCRalphabeta/CD19-depleted allogeneic hematopoietic cell grafts. Library prep was done by PCR. TCRdb lists the instrument as Illumina HiSeq 2500. To normalize quantification of the TCRbeta repertoire, the TCR libraries were built with molecular barcoding that relied on unique molecular identifiers. The raw public data were reprocessed by TCRdb itself: fastp quality trimming at Q25, MiXCR clonotype calling, in-frame beta chains only. Each entry merges the rows of one CDR3 protein and shows their most common DNA and genes. The sample has about 100,000 distinct CDR3 sequences on record, about 6.5% of them singletons. The top ten hold roughly 20% of the sample. Germline trimming amounts to 3 bases on V and 3 bases on J, with 6 as the count of junction bases outside the gene matches. Spanning cysteine to phenylalanine, the CDR3 consists of 16 amino acids. The retained sequence is limited to the CDR3, 48 bases, with the frame set at the first base. Reading the germline V gene gives CDR1 SGHRS and CDR2 YFSETQ.

The source is a male patient under 10 years old who had a stem cell transplant for acute lymphoblastic leukemia, so the T cells may come from the graft donor. The V gene is TRBV5-1 and the J gene is TRBJ2-1, with 10 junctional bases fitting TRBD1. The sequencing used PBMCs, mostly from graft donor cells, collected 360 days after TCRalphabeta/CD19-depleted stem cell transplant. The DNA sequence reads TGCGCCAGCAGCTGGGGGACAGGGGATGGCTACAATGAGCAGTTCTTC. It translates to CASSWGTGDGYNEQFF.